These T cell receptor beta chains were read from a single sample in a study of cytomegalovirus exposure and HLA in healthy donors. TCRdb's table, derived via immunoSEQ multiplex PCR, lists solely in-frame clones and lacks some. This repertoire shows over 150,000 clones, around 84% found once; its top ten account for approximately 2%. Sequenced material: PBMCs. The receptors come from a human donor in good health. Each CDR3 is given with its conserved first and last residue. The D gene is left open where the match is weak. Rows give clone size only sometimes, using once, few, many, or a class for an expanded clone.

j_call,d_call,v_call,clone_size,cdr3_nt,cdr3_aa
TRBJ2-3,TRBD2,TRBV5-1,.,TGCGCCAGCAGCCCCCCAAGCGGGAGTCCAACAGATACGCAGTATTTT,CASSPPSGSPTDTQYF
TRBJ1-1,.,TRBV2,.,TGTGCCAGCAGTGTCAACAGGGTAAAGGGGAACACTGAAGCTTTCTTT,CASSVNRVKGNTEAFF
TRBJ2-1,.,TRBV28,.,TGTGCCAGCAGTTTAGCCGCGAGGCACAGGGTCAATGAGCAGTTCTTC,CASSLAARHRVNEQFF
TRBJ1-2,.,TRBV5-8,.,TGTGCCAGCAGCACGGAGACAGTCAACGGGGGCTACACCTTC,CASSTETVNGGYTF
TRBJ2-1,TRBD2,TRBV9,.,TGTGCCAGCAGCGGGGGAGCGGGAGTATCCTACAATGAGCAGTTCTTC,CASSGGAGVSYNEQFF
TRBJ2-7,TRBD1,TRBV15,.,TGTGCCACCAGCAAGGCAACCGGGACAGTAATCTACGAGCAGTACTTC,CATSKATGTVIYEQYF
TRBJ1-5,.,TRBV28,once,TGTGCCAGCAGTTTAGGAGGATATAGCAATCAGCCCCAGCATTTT,CASSLGGYSNQPQHF
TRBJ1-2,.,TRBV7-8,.,TGTGCCAGCAGCTTACGTTCTACGACTATGGGAACCCATGGCTACACCTTC,CASSLRSTTMGTHGYTF
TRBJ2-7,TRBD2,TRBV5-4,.,TGTGCCAGCAGCCCGGGGGTAGCGGGAGGCGAGCAGTACTTC,CASSPGVAGGEQYF
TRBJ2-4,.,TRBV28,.,TGTGCCAGCAGTCCCCGACATCTAGCCAAAAACATTCAGTACTTC,CASSPRHLAKNIQYF
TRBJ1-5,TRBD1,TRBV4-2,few,TGTGCCAGCAGCCAAGCCGGGACAGAAGGTCAGCCCCAGCATTTT,CASSQAGTEGQPQHF
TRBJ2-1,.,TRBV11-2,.,TGTGCCAGCAGCAAAGGGACGACTAGCTCCTACAATGAGCAGTTCTTC,CASSKGTTSSYNEQFF
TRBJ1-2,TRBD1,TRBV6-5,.,TGTGCCAGCAGTTACTCAGGACAGGGCAACTATGGCTACACCTTC,CASSYSGQGNYGYTF
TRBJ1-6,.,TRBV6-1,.,TGTGCCGGTAGGGTAGCTGGGGCCTTTAATTCACCCCTCCACTTT,CAGRVAGAFNSPLHF
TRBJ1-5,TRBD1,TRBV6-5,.,TGTGCCAGCAGTTTAACAGGGGCAATTAATCAGCCCCAGCATTTT,CASSLTGAINQPQHF